The entry below describes one T cell receptor (beta chain). An end of the junction does not agree with germline; a read error may underlie this. This specimen includes other DNA sequences encoding the same CDR3. This entry is derived from a study of control samples from healthy donors and cancer patients. TCRdb's table, derived via immunoSEQ multiplex PCR, lists solely in-frame clones and lacks some. The sample gives some 87,000 clones, 75% to 85% of which show up once; approximately 10% is in the top ten. The CDR3 is 18 residues long. The germline gives CDR1 LGHDT, CDR2 YNNKEL (reference sequence). The V and J genes are TRBV3-1 (or the pseudogene TRBV3-2) and TRBJ2-5; TRBD2 is a possible D gene (5 bases). The specimen sequenced was PBMCs. This clonotype originated in a man in his 60s with head and neck cancer. The CDR3 region has the DNA TGTGCCAGCAGCCAAGCAGGAGGATCGAACTTTTACCAAGAGACTCAGTACTTC. It translates to CASSQAGGSNFYQETQYF.